The 14 T cell receptor beta chains given below trace back to one sample, sequenced in a study of prognosis after radiotherapy for stage I lung cancer. The authors amplified TCR beta CDR3 from genomic DNA using two-round multiplex PCR. Amplification in first-round PCR relied on primers specific to each TRBV and TRBJ gene. TCRdb passed the multiplex PCR reads through MiXCR, listing each CDR3 protein once. The profile covers 30,000 or so distinct CDR3 sequences, with 25% to 35% appearing a single time and around 30% taken by the ten largest. The sequences come from PBMCs, collected before or after stereotactic body radiation therapy (not recorded which). These TCRs come from a donor aged 50 or older with non-small cell lung cancer.

This clonotype was observed at least ten times. The chain carries TRBV20-1 and TRBJ2-7; tentatively, D is TRBD1 (5 bases). V lost 3 bases and J 6 bases, leaving 21 bases between the germline ends. This CDR3 comprises 15 residues. Germline V CDR1 and CDR2: DFQATT, SNEGSKA (reference sequence). The CDR3 region has the DNA TGCAGTGCTAGCCCACCCCAGCAGGGTCGAAGCGAGCAGTACTTC. This translates into CSASPPQQGRSEQYF.

This clonotype was seen many times. The V and J genes are TRBV5-8 and TRBJ1-5; 9 bases are a match to TRBD1. There are 16 residues in the CDR3. Per the germline V gene, CDR1 is SGHTS and CDR2 is YDEGEE. The V and J ends lost 1 base and 5 bases, in that order; junction bases with no gene match: 7. CDR3 nucleotides: TGTGCCAGCAGCTTGCTGGGGACAGGGATTCATCAGCCCCAGCATTTT. Amino acid sequence: CASSLLGTGIHQPQHF.

There are many counts of this clonotype. The genes are TRBV7-9 and TRBJ2-7; D is uncertain. V lost 3 bases to trimming and J lost 4 bases, with 7 bases between them. The germline V gene has CDR1 SEHNR and CDR2 FQNEAQ (reference sequence). The CDR3 loop spans 12 amino acids. Written as DNA, the CDR3 is TGTGCCAGCAGCTTTTCTTCTTACGAGCAGTACTTC. Protein: CASSFSSYEQYF. Supplemented by reference TRBV7-9 and TRBJ2-7, the full variable domain reads DTGVSQNPRHKITKRGQNVTFRCDPISEHNRLYWYRQTLGQGPEFLTYFQNEAQLEKSRLLSDRFSAERPKGSFSTLEIQRTEQGDSAMYLCASSFSSYEQYFGPGTRLTVT.

The chain combines TRBV5-1 with TRBJ2-7, with a weak D call TRBD2 (7 bases). Trimming left V 3 bases short and J 4 bases short, with 17 bases between. The CDR3 contains 15 residues. Germline CDR1 SGHRS, CDR2 YFSETQ. The CDR3 is CASSWGGPTGYEQYF. CDR3 nucleotide sequence: TGCGCCAGCAGCTGGGGGGGGCCCACGGGTTACGAGCAGTACTTC.

This rearrangement joins TRBV5-1 to TRBJ1-4; 7 bases align to TRBD1. The ends lost 0 bases at V and 6 bases at J; junction bases unmatched: 8. Germline assignment: CDR1 SGHRS and CDR2 YFSETQ. The CDR3 sequence is 16 residues long. CDR3 sequence: CASSLARQGGDEKLFF. CDR3 nucleotides: TGCGCCAGCAGCTTGGCCCGACAGGGAGGTGATGAAAAACTGTTTTTT.

This clonotype was counted ten times or more. This rearrangement joins TRBV2 to TRBJ1-1, with D perhaps TRBD1 (6 bases). Germline loops: CDR1 SNHLY, CDR2 FYNNEI. The CDR3 is made up of 16 amino acids. Between the trimmed V and J ends, which lost 4 bases and 4 bases, there was a span of 19 bases. CDR3 in amino acids: CASSAIRGRGGTEAFF. The CDR3 DNA reads TGTGCCAGCAGTGCCATTCGGGGCAGGGGAGGCACTGAAGCTTTCTTT.

This clonotype showed up many times. The V and J genes are TRBV4-2 and TRBJ2-7; TRBD1 matches 8 bases. J was trimmed by 3 bases and V by 0 bases; bases with no gene match: 4. Germline CDR1 reads LGHNA; CDR2 reads YNFKEQ. The CDR3 has 15 amino acids. The CDR3 DNA sequence: TGTGCCAGCAGCCAAGAAGGACAGGGACTCTACGAGCAGTACTTC. Translated: CASSQEGQGLYEQYF.

In this sample, this clonotype turned up many times. The chain joins TRBV7-9 to TRBJ1-1; D is undetermined. This CDR3 comprises 14 residues. Trimming removed 0 bases from V and 0 bases from J, with 5 bases in between. In germline, CDR1 is SEHNR, CDR2 FQNEAQ (reference sequence). The CDR3 region is CASSLAGLNTEAFF. In DNA, the CDR3 is TGTGCCAGCAGCTTAGCCGGGTTGAACACTGAAGCTTTCTTT. Supplemented by reference TRBV7-9 and TRBJ1-1, the full variable domain reads DTGVSQNPRHKITKRGQNVTFRCDPISEHNRLYWYRQTLGQGPEFLTYFQNEAQLEKSRLLSDRFSAERPKGSFSTLEIQRTEQGDSAMYLCASSLAGLNTEAFFGQGTRLTVV.

CDR3 residues: CASRWTGLYVTGELFF. The CDR3 nucleotides read TGTGCCAGCAGATGGACAGGCCTTTATGTGACCGGGGAGCTGTTTTTT. This chain uses TRBV12-3 or TRBV12-4 with TRBJ2-2; 7 nucleotides agree with TRBD1. This CDR3 contains 16 residues. V lost 6 bases, J lost 5 bases, and 12 bases stayed unmatched.

Ten or more counts support this clonotype. The CDR3 protein is CASSLGAGDDAYEQYF. CDR3 nucleotide sequence: TGTGCCAGCAGCTTAGGAGCAGGGGACGACGCCTACGAGCAGTACTTC. This chain links TRBV11-2 with TRBJ2-7, with D tentatively TRBD1 (6 bases). The CDR3 has 16 amino acids. The V and J ends lost 1 base and 2 bases respectively, with 15 bases between them. Germline lookup yields CDR1 SGHAT and CDR2 FQNNGV.

The rearrangement joins TRBV12-3 or TRBV12-4 to TRBJ2-2; D perhaps matches TRBD2 (5 bases). This CDR3 has 13 amino acids. V lost 6 bases and J lost 15, with 20 bases in between. The CDR3 region has the DNA TGTGCCAGCAGCACAATAATAGCGCCTAGGGTGTTTTTT. This translates into CASSTIIAPRVFF.

Worth noting for this clonotype: With a far larger clone one base away, a read error is the likely cause. V gene TRBV6-2 or TRBV6-3 combines with J gene TRBJ2-1, with D uncertain. V dropped 6 bases and J dropped 6 bases, with 12 bases sitting between them. Germline V gene sequence: CDR1 MNHEY, CDR2 SVGEGT. This CDR3 has 13 amino acids. CDR3 region: CASSLGNCNEQFF. The CDR3 DNA is TGTGCCAGCAGCCTGGGGAACTGCAATGAGCAGTTCTTC.

In its sample, this clonotype was seen a few times. A much larger clone lies one base from this, so it may be a read error. This chain links TRBV20-1 with TRBJ1-1, with TRBD1 matching over 7 bases. In germline, CDR1 is DFQATT, CDR2 SNEGSKA (reference sequence). J lost 2 bases, V lost 6 bases, and 9 bases had no gene match. This CDR3 spans 14 amino acids. CDR3 nucleotides: TGCAGTGCCCATCGGGCAGGGGGTAACACTGAAGCTTTCTTT. This encodes CSAHRAGGNTEAFF.

A note on this clonotype: This likely reflects a read error, since a far larger clone is one base away. The chain uses TRBV6-5 and TRBJ2-7, with D possibly being TRBD1 (5 bases). Germline CDR1 and CDR2: MNHEY and SVGAGI. Trimming took 4 bases from V and 0 from J, leaving 16 bases between them. This CDR3 comprises 16 residues. CDR3 protein: CASSLWGRANSYEQYF. The CDR3 nucleotides are TGTGCCAGCAGTTTATGGGGCAGGGCCAACTCCTACGAGCAGTACTTC.